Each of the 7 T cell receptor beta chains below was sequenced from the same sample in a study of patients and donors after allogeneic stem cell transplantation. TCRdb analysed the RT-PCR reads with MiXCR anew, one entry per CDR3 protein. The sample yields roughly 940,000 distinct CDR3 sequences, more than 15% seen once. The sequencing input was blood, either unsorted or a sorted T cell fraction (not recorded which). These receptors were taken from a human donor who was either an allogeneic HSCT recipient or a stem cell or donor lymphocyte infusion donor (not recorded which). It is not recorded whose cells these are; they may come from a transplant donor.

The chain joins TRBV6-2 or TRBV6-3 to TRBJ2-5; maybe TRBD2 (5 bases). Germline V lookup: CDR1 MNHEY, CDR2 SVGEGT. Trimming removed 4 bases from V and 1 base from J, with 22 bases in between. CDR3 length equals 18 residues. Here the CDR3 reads CASSLLVWKSGTQETQYF. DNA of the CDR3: TGTGCCAGCAGTTTACTAGTCTGGAAAAGCGGCACCCAAGAGACCCAGTACTTC.

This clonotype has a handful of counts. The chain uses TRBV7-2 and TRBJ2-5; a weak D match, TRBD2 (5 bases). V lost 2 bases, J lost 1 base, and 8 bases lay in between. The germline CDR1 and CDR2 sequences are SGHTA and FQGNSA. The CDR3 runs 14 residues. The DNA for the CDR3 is TGTGCCAGCAGCTTAAACGGGATCCAAGAGACCCAGTACTTC. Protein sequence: CASSLNGIQETQYF.

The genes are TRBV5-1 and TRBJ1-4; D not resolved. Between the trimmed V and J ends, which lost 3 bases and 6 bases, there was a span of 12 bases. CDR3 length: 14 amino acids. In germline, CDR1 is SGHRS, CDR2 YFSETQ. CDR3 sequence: CASSSGPRDEKLFF. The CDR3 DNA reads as TGCGCCAGCAGCTCCGGGCCGAGGGATGAAAAACTGTTTTTT.

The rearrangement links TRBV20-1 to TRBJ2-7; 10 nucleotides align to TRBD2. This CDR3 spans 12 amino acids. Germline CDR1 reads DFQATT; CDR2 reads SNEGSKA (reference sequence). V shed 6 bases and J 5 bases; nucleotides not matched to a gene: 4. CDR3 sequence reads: CSALAGGNEQYF. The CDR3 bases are TGCAGTGCATTAGCGGGAGGCAACGAGCAGTACTTC.

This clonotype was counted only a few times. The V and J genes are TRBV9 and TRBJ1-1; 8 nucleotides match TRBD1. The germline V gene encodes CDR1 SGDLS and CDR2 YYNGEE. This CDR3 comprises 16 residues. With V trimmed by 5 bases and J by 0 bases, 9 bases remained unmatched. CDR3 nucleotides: TGTGCCAGCAGTCACCACAGGGGGGGCGTGAACACTGAAGCTTTCTTT. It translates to CASSHHRGGVNTEAFF.

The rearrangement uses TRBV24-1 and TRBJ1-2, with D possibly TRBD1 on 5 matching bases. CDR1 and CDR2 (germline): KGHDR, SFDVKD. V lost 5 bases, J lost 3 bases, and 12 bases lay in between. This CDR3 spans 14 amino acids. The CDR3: CATSGLGGDYGYTF. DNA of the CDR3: TGTGCCACCAGTGGACTCGGGGGTGACTATGGCTACACCTTC.

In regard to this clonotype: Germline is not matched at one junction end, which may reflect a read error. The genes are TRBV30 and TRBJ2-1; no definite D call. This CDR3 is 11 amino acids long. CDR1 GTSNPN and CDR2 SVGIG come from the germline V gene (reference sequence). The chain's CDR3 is CAWSPASRLVF. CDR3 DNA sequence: TGTGCCTGGAGTCCCGCCAGTAGGTTGGTCTTC. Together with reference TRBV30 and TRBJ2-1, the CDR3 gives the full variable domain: SQTIHQWPATLVQPVGSPLSLECTVEGTSNPNLYWYRQAAGRGLQLLFYSVGIGQISSEVPQNLSASRPQDRQFILSSKKLLLSDSGFYLCAWSPASRLVFGPGTRLTVL.